A single sample is the source of the 29 T cell receptor beta chains below, sequenced in a study of CD8 T cells in Susac syndrome. cDNA came from roughly 0.5 to 1 ug RNA primed by random hexamers. TCRdb re-called the immunoSEQ multiplex PCR reads with MiXCR, one entry per CDR3 protein. The sample includes about 130,000 distinct CDR3 sequences, around 91% seen only once; the top ten take around 0.25%. The sample comprised CD8+ T cells from PBMCs. Receptors were obtained from a human donor with multiple sclerosis.

This chain uses TRBV7-3 with TRBJ2-1, with 13 positions matching TRBD2. After removal of 2 bases from V and 8 bases from J, the junction contained 3 bases not matched to a gene. The CDR3 length is 15 residues. Germline V gives CDR1 SGHTA, CDR2 FQGTGA. CDR3 loop: CASSLGGLAGYEQFF. The CDR3 DNA follows: TGTGCCAGCAGCTTAGGGGGACTAGCGGGATATGAGCAGTTCTTC.

This chain uses TRBV12-3 or TRBV12-4 with TRBJ1-2; D ambiguous. The CDR3 has 15 residues. V lost 3 bases, J lost 0 bases, and 11 bases lay in between. The CDR3 region is CASSFSPVANYGYTF. For the CDR3, the DNA is TGTGCCAGCAGTTTTAGTCCCGTCGCTAACTATGGCTACACCTTC.

CDR3 sequence: CASSPTSGSFGNEQFF. DNA for the CDR3: TGTGCCAGCAGCCCAACTAGCGGGAGTTTTGGGAATGAGCAGTTCTTC. J is TRBJ2-1 and V is TRBV11-2, with 11 positions matching TRBD2. The CDR3 is made up of 16 amino acids. Per germline, CDR1 SGHAT and CDR2 FQNNGV. V dropped 5 bases and J dropped 7; count of bases not matched to a gene: 10.

This clonotype was detected once. The rearrangement joins TRBV9 to TRBJ2-7; possible D gene TRBD2, 6 bases. The length of the CDR3 is 15 residues. Germline lookup yields CDR1 SGDLS and CDR2 YYNGEE. Between the trimmed V and J ends, which lost 0 bases and 1 base, there was a span of 11 bases. In DNA, the CDR3 is TGTGCCAGCAGCGTAGGTTTTAGCGGATCCTACGAGCAGTACTTC. Its translation is CASSVGFSGSYEQYF.

CDR3 sequence: CASSFGRGAYEQYF. The CDR3 nucleotides are TGTGCCAGCAGTTTTGGGCGGGGAGCCTACGAGCAGTACTTC. This chain links TRBV12-3 or TRBV12-4 with TRBJ2-7, with D possibly being TRBD2 (6 bases). This CDR3 is 14 amino acids long. V lost 3 bases and J 2 bases, leaving 11 bases between the germline ends.

The genes are TRBV6-6 and TRBJ2-7; perhaps TRBD2 as D (5 bases). Germline V gives CDR1 MNHNY, CDR2 SVGAGI (reference sequence). Deletions cut 2 bases from V and 7 bases from J, with 9 bases between. The CDR3 spans 12 residues. CDR3 amino acids: CASSYGTGEQYF. The CDR3 coding sequence is TGTGCCAGCAGTTACGGTACGGGGGAGCAGTACTTC.

The chain uses TRBV10-3 and TRBJ2-3; no definite D call. The V end lost 3 bases, the J end lost 2 bases, and 9 bases lay between the germline ends. This CDR3 contains 14 residues. Germline V gives CDR1 ENHRY, CDR2 SYGVKD. CDR3: CAISDRTSTDTQYF. The DNA of the CDR3 is TGTGCCATCAGTGACCGGACCTCCACAGATACGCAGTATTTT.

The CDR3 is CAITTWAVPYEQYF. CDR3 coding DNA: TGTGCCATCACGACCTGGGCAGTGCCCTACGAGCAGTACTTC. The genes are TRBV7-2 and TRBJ2-7; D not certain. CDR3 size: 14 residues. From germline, CDR1 is SGHTA and CDR2 FQGNSA. Trimming stripped 10 bases from V and 2 bases from J, with 18 bases between.

This sequence joins TRBV19 and TRBJ1-1; D uncertain. This CDR3 spans 15 amino acids. Germline assignment: CDR1 LNHDA and CDR2 SQIVND (reference sequence). V lost 7 bases, J lost 1 base, and 16 bases lay in between. The CDR3 nucleotides read TGTGCCAGTATAGGGTGGAGTTCGAGGAACACTGAAGCTTTCTTT. Protein sequence: CASIGWSSRNTEAFF.

This clonotype was seen once. The chain links TRBV29-1 to TRBJ2-7, with D perhaps being TRBD1 or TRBD2 (5 bases each). Trimming left V 4 bases short and J 3 bases short, with 16 bases between. This CDR3 region has 14 residues. Germline-derived CDR1 and CDR2 are SQVTM and ANQGSEA. The CDR3: CSVGAGTTSYEQYF. The DNA of the CDR3 is TGCAGCGTTGGAGCCGGGACCACGAGCTACGAGCAGTACTTC.

The chain links TRBV6-5 to TRBJ2-5, with D unresolved. This CDR3 region has 14 residues. V was pared by 2 bases and J by 2 bases, with 9 bases between. CDR1 and CDR2 from the germline V gene are MNHEY and SVGAGI. CDR3 DNA: TGTGCCAGCAGTTACACCGACCCGCAAGAGACCCAGTACTTC. It is translated as CASSYTDPQETQYF.

V usage is TRBV4-3 and J usage is TRBJ1-4; no clear D gene. With 6 bases removed from V and 7 bases from J, the gap between germline ends came to 18 bases. The CDR3 length is 15 residues. The V gene's germline CDR1 is LGHNA and CDR2 YSLEER. CDR3 region: CASRPTGSLGEKLFF. CDR3 DNA sequence: TGCGCCAGCAGACCCACGGGGTCTCTGGGTGAAAAACTGTTTTTT.

The V and J genes are TRBV6-2 or TRBV6-3 and TRBJ2-3; either TRBD1 or TRBD2 may supply D (6 bases each). The CDR3 extends over 13 amino acids. Germline values: CDR1 MNHEY, CDR2 SVGEGT. The V end was cut by 8 bases, the J end by 0 bases, with 9 bases between. The CDR3 reads CASLGGSTDTQYF. The CDR3 nucleotides are TGTGCCAGCCTAGGGGGGAGCACAGATACGCAGTATTTT.

The chain couples TRBV20-1 to TRBJ2-2, with D unresolved. Germline assignment: CDR1 DFQATT and CDR2 SNEGSKA (reference sequence). Trimming stripped 5 bases from V and 2 bases from J, with 12 bases between. This CDR3 is built from 14 residues. This CDR3 is CSARPAINTGELFF. The CDR3 coding sequence is TGCAGTGCTCGTCCCGCGATTAACACCGGGGAGCTGTTTTTT.

The chain joins TRBV27 to TRBJ2-7, with 9 bases fitting TRBD2. The CDR3 has 14 amino acids. The trim removed 7 bases at V and 2 bases at J, leaving 6 bases unmatched. The germline gives CDR1 MNHEY, CDR2 SMNVEV (reference sequence). The CDR3 loop is CASNPSGNPYEQYF. The CDR3 region has the DNA TGTGCCAGCAACCCTAGCGGGAATCCCTACGAGCAGTACTTC.

The genes are TRBV10-3 and TRBJ2-7, with D possibly being TRBD2 (5 bases). From germline, CDR1 is ENHRY and CDR2 SYGVKD. V lost 8 bases and J 3 bases, leaving 20 bases between the germline ends. The CDR3 consists of 15 residues. The CDR3 DNA reads TGTGCCATCGGGAGAACGACTTCGCCAATCTACGAGCAGTACTTC. Encoded protein: CAIGRTTSPIYEQYF.

The chain combines TRBV28 with TRBJ1-5; D might be TRBD1 (6 bases). Germline V gene lookup returns CDR1 MDHEN and CDR2 SYDVKM. V lost 8 bases and J 4 bases, leaving 12 bases between the germline ends. The CDR3 loop spans 13 amino acids. The CDR3, as DNA: TGTGCCAGCCTTAGACAGGTTAATCAGCCCCAGCATTTT. Its translation: CASLRQVNQPQHF.

The DNA of the CDR3 is TGTGCCAGCAGCTTTAGAAGTGGGAGTGAAGCTTTCTTT. Residues: CASSFRSGSEAFF. The chain couples TRBV11-3 to TRBJ1-1; D unclear. This CDR3 has 13 residues. Germline values: CDR1 SGHNT, CDR2 YENEEA. V shed 3 bases and J shed 7 bases, with 12 bases lying between them.

J is TRBJ2-7 and V is TRBV6-5; tentative D call: TRBD2 (5 bases). The V gene's germline CDR1 is MNHEY and CDR2 SVGAGI. V dropped 0 bases and J dropped 2 bases, with 11 bases sitting between them. The CDR3 totals 15 residues. In DNA, the CDR3 is TGTGCCAGCAGTTACTCGGTAGCGACCACCTACGAGCAGTACTTC. Its translation is CASSYSVATTYEQYF.

The chain is built from TRBV5-1 and TRBJ2-1; 7 positions match TRBD1. This CDR3 is built from 13 residues. V gave up 7 bases and J gave up 4 bases; unmatched junction bases: 5. Germline loops: CDR1 SGHRS, CDR2 YFSETQ. CDR3 residues: CASPGTAYNEQFF. CDR3 bases: TGCGCCAGCCCCGGGACAGCTTACAATGAGCAGTTCTTC.

The chain recombines TRBV7-6 with TRBJ2-3, with 8 bases lining up with TRBD1. The CDR3 has 19 residues. Unmatched junction bases numbered 23, after V lost 5 bases and J lost 7 bases. Germline CDR1 SGHVS, CDR2 FNYEAQ. The CDR3 sequence is CASSRLTQDRVGGRNTQYF. Written as DNA, the CDR3 is TGTGCCAGCAGCCGACTAACTCAGGACAGGGTGGGTGGTAGGAATACGCAGTATTTT.

The chain joins TRBV11-2 to TRBJ1-1; 8 positions agree with TRBD1. Germline V gene sequence: CDR1 SGHAT, CDR2 FQNNGV. The CDR3 sequence is 15 residues long. V lost 5 bases to trimming and J lost 1 base; unmatched junction nucleotides: 6. The CDR3 is CASSTYRGKNTEAFF. In nucleotides, the CDR3 is TGTGCCAGCAGCACGTACAGGGGGAAGAACACTGAAGCTTTCTTT.

The count of this clonotype is one. The V gene is TRBV9, the J gene TRBJ1-3, with D hard to call. The germline CDR1 and CDR2 sequences are SGDLS and YYNGEE. Trimming pared 4 bases from V and 8 bases from J, leaving 13 bases between. This CDR3 contains 13 residues. The CDR3 reads CASSIWVGDTIYF. The CDR3 DNA sequence: TGTGCCAGCAGCATCTGGGTGGGAGACACCATATATTTT.

The chain recombines TRBV29-1 with TRBJ1-5; D is uncertain. CDR3 length: 13 residues. Trimming stripped 2 bases from V and 7 bases from J, with 12 bases between. Germline assignment: CDR1 SQVTM and CDR2 ANQGSEA. The CDR3 here is CSVETSPGQPQHF. The CDR3 coding sequence is TGCAGCGTTGAAACTTCCCCGGGGCAGCCCCAGCATTTT.

The table lists this clonotype with a count of one. J is TRBJ2-7 and V is TRBV27; D possibly corresponds to TRBD2 (5 bases). Trimming pared 3 bases from V and 3 bases from J, leaving 12 bases between. This CDR3 has 14 amino acids. Germline loops: CDR1 MNHEY, CDR2 SMNVEV (reference sequence). The CDR3 DNA reads as TGTGCCAGCAGTTTCGGGGATGCCGGCTACGAGCAGTACTTC. Encoded protein: CASSFGDAGYEQYF.

V is TRBV19 and J is TRBJ2-3, with D unresolved. CDR3 length equals 12 residues. V was clipped by 5 bases and J by 14 bases, with 17 bases between them. Germline CDR1 LNHDA, CDR2 SQIVND (reference sequence). The CDR3 here is CASSLGKYLWYF. CDR3 bases: TGTGCCAGTAGTCTGGGAAAATATCTATGGTATTTT.

This clonotype was recorded once. The V call is TRBV2, the J call TRBJ1-1; possible D gene TRBD1, 5 bases. The CDR3 is 14 amino acids. V was clipped by 1 base and J by 4 bases, with 10 bases between them. From germline, CDR1 is SNHLY and CDR2 FYNNEI. The CDR3 is CASSEGGEVTEAFF. As DNA, the CDR3 is TGTGCCAGCAGTGAAGGGGGGGAGGTCACTGAAGCTTTCTTT.

This chain uses TRBV28 with TRBJ2-5, with a weak D call TRBD1 (6 bases). The V end was cut by 8 bases, the J end by 5 bases, with 15 bases between. Germline CDR1 is MDHEN and CDR2 is SYDVKM. This CDR3 spans 13 amino acids. This CDR3 reads CASRDWQGETQYF. DNA of the CDR3: TGTGCCAGCCGCGATTGGCAGGGGGAGACCCAGTACTTC.

The chain uses TRBV4-2 and TRBJ2-7, with a tentative D call TRBD2 (5 bases). V was cut by 0 bases and J by 3 bases, with 9 bases left in between. The CDR3 covers 14 residues. Per germline, CDR1 LGHNA and CDR2 YNFKEQ. The CDR3 sequence: CASSQDIGLYEQYF. The CDR3 region has the DNA TGTGCCAGCAGCCAAGACATAGGACTCTACGAGCAGTACTTC.